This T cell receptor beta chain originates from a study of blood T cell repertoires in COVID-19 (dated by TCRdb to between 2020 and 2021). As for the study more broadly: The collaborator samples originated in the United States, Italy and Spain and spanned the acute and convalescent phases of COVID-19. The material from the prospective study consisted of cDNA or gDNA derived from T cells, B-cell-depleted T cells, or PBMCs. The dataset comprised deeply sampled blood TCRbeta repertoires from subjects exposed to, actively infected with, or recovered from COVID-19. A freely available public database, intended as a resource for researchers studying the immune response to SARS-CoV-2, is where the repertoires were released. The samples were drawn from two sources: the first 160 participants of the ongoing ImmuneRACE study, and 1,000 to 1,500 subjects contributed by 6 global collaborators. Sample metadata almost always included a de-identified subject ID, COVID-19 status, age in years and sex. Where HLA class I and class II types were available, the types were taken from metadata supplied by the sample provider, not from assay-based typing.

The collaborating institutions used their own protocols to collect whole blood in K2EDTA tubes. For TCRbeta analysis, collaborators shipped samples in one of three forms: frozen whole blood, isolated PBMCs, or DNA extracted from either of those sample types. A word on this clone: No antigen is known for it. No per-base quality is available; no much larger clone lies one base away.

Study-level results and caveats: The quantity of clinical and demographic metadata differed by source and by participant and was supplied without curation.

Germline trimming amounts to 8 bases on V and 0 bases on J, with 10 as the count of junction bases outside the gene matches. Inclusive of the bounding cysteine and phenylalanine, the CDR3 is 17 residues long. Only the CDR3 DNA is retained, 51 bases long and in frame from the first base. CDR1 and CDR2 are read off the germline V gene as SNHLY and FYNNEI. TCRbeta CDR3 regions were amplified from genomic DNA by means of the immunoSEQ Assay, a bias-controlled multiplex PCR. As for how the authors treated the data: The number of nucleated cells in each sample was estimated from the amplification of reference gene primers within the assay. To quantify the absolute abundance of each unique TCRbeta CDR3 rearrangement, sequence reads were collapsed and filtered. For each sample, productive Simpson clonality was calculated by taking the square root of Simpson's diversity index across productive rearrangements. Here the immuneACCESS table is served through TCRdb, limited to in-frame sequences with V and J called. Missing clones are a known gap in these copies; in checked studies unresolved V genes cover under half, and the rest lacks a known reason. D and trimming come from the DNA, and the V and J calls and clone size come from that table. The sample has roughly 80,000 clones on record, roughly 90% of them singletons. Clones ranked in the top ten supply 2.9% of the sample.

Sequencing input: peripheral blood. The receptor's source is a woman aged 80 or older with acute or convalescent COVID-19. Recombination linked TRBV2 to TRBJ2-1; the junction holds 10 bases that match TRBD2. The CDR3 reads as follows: CASSRKTSGFSYNEQFF. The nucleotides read TGTGCCAGCTCCCGAAAGACTAGCGGGTTCTCCTACAATGAGCAGTTCTTC.